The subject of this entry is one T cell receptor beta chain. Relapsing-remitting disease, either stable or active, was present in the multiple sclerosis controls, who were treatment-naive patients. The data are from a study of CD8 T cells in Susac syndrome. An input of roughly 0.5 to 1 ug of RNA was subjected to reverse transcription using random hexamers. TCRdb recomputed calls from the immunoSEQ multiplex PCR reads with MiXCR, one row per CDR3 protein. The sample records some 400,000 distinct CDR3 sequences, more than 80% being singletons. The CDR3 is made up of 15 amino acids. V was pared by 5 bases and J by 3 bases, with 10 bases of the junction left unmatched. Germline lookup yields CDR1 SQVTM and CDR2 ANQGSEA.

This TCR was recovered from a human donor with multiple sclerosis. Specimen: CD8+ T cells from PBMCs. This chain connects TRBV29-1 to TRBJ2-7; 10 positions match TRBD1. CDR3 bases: TGCAGCGTTCGAGCCGGGACAGGGGCATACTACGAGCAGTACTTC. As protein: CSVRAGTGAYYEQYF.